Listed here is a single TCR beta chain. Its antigen is not yet known. Per-base quality was not reported, and no clone a single base away is much larger than it. Libraries were prepared through the immunoSEQ multiplex PCR assay. For the multiplex PCR, a mixture combining 60 forward primers for TCR Vbeta segments and 13 reverse primers for TCR Jbeta segments was used. The CDR3 region of rearranged TCR beta genes was amplified from genomic DNA by a multiplex PCR assay. The amplified TCR beta libraries were sequenced on the Illumina HiSeq System as 87-base-pair reads. The paper's processing steps were these. A later analysis tallied roughly 80 million unique TCR beta chains across the roughly 610 repertoires, and approximately 9.9 million of those chains were shared by two or more donors. To remove PCR and sequencing errors, raw reads were error-corrected and collapsed into unique sequences using a nearest-neighbor algorithm that merged closely related sequences. To assign V, D and J gene segments, CDR3 sequences were aligned to IMGT reference sequences. For a sequence to be retained, a match of at least six nucleotides was required to both a V gene segment and a J gene segment. A rearrangement counted as productive if the CDR3 had no stop codons and remained in frame with V and J, and every other rearrangement counted as non-productive. CDR3 was defined according to IMGT convention as the region running from the second conserved V-encoded cysteine to the conserved J-encoded phenylalanine. The earlier analysis of approximately 500 of the donors excluded sequences that lacked an unambiguous match to a single V gene segment. An earlier analysis of several hundred of the donors called V segments functional above 56.7% productive rearrangements and segregating when the between-donor standard deviation exceeded 5%. A statistical classification framework was built for diagnosing cytomegalovirus status from the catalog of TCR beta chain sequences. V and J gene assignment, in a later analysis, came from comparing TCR nucleotide sequences with IMGT/GENE-DB human TR gene sequences. The TCRdist pipeline was used in a later analysis to assign CDR3 sequences and most-parsimonious VDJ recombination scenarios. In a later analysis, each TCR beta chain was defined by its CDR3 amino acid sequence together with its V-gene family, and reads lacking a unique V-gene family were excluded. To address suspected cross-contamination and a sequencing artifact, a later analysis removed around 590 highly shared, low-generation-probability nucleotide sequences. In a later analysis, a clonal expansion index was calculated for each public chain from normalized within-repertoire ranks of inferred template counts. A later analysis computed generation probabilities with a VDJ recombination model fitted to out-of-frame rearrangements, and checked the results against IGoR. In a later analysis, hypergeometric tests were used to score TCR-TCR, TCR-HLA and TCR-CMV co-occurrence, with a repertoire-size bias correction applied to TCR pairs. A later analysis estimated false discovery rates by permuting HLA or CMV assignments 20 times. A later analysis grouped co-occurring TCRs with DBSCAN, adding TCRdist sequence similarity when clustering within HLA-allele-positive subsets. Repertoires with fewer than 30,000 or more than 120,000 public chains, plus five repertoires with anomalous nucleotide sharing, were excluded from co-occurrence clustering. The immuneACCESS repertoire file appears here via TCRdb, limited to in-frame rearrangements. These files lack a portion of the clones; in checked studies, under half of the deficit traces to unresolved V genes, and the cause of the others is not known. V, J and clone size were drawn from that table, and D and trimming were deduced from the DNA. Within this sample are 80,000 to 90,000 clones, with around 80% of them counted one time only. The biggest ten clones account for roughly 2.5% of the sample.

This sample was taken from a study of cytomegalovirus exposure and HLA in healthy donors (TCRdb year 2017). Looking at the study overall: An earlier analysis of roughly 630 of the donors reported 250 to 350 Gb of sequence data and 120 million or so unique TCR beta sequences from roughly 200 million T cells. The study profiled the T cell repertoires of about 640 subjects by immunosequencing and related them to cytomegalovirus serostatus. Among roughly 370 genotyped donors of the cohort, an average of around 240,000 unique TCR beta nucleotide sequences were sequenced per donor, roughly 18% of them non-productive. Typing coverage differed by locus: A, B, C, DRB1 and DQB1 were typed in about 620-630 donors, DQA1 in 522, DPA1 in approximately 610, and DPB1 in just under 480. Donor age, sex, ethnicity and CMV serostatus were compiled alongside the repertoire data. An early release that covered about 600 HLA-typed donors contained approximately 300 gigabases of sequencing data and some 87 million unique TCR sequences. A later analysis re-analyzed previously published TCR beta repertoires from 550 to 700 donors and added high-resolution HLA genotyping to study TCR occurrence patterns. The later analysis used no new phenotypic data to find candidate immune exposures, relying instead on TCR beta sequences and their occurrence across donors. Every discovery cohort repertoire had been produced on one sequencing platform. Among the roughly 400 genotyped donors, approximately 82% belonged to the genetic ancestry cluster associated with self-reported Caucasian donors. An earlier analysis of approximately 580 of the donors used high-throughput TCR beta sequencing to judge whether each TCR beta V gene segment behaved as functional or pseudogenic. A later genetic analysis took genome-wide SNP genotypes for about 55% of the 666 donors and used that subset as a discovery cohort. A separate validation cohort of 100 to 150 different subjects was used in addition to the roughly 670-subject first cohort. Because of strong linkage in the cohort, five DR-DQ haplotypes were treated as single units for association and clustering. The aim of the study was to test whether cataloging public T cell receptors could identify signatures of past pathogen exposure. The study combined high-throughput TCR immunosequencing, statistical association of individual TCRs with disease status, and machine learning to predict cytomegalovirus infection status. HLA typing covered class I and class II loci at four-digit resolution. The paper as a whole reports these results and caveats: A further reported finding was that TCR beta sequences accurately predicted the HLA-A and HLA-B alleles for most subjects in the first cohort. The authors suggested that the approach could potentially be generalized to other disease states and immunological phenotypes. The study listed 150 to 200 TCR beta chains as associated with cytomegalovirus. In both the original and validation cohorts, the classifier was reported to diagnose cytomegalovirus status with high specificity and sensitivity. A group of highly shared sequence variants was considered likely to be a technical artifact of the sequencing pipeline. V-gene and J-gene trimming of TCR beta chains was associated with a missense DCLRE1C variant in a later genetic analysis, and the association was replicated in an independent cohort. Most TCR sequences were observed very rarely across donors, whereas some public TCRs were present in many individuals. In vitro tests confirmed that a few of the cytomegalovirus-associated TCR beta chains recognize cytomegalovirus antigens. The cohort was sequenced for TCR beta chains only, and without alpha or paired-chain data the features that could be detected were limited. Specific HLA alleles were associated with around 18,000 TCR beta sequences at a false discovery rate of 0.05 in a later analysis. Because the 87-base-pair reads could not distinguish some IMGT-functional V segments, including TRBV6-2 and TRBV6-3, those segments were excluded. In an earlier analysis of some 540 of the donors, most TCR beta V segments appeared in productive rearrangements about 87% or about 30% of the time, broadly matching IMGT annotations. Because HLA typing was unavailable for some donors at each locus, only the typed subset was used in association tests. In a later analysis, HLA-associated TCR beta chains showed more clonal expansion and lower generation probabilities than non-associated chains that were equally common. Several of the top co-occurrence clusters appeared to be linked to parvovirus B19, influenza, CMV and Epstein-Barr virus, according to a later analysis. Linkage disequilibrium might explain the correlated functional status among segregating V segments, but an unknown experimental factor could not be excluded. Roughly uniform sequencing depth across donors was assumed in presence/absence analyses, although this assumption may not hold. A later genetic analysis reported fewer N-insertions in productive TCRs among donors in an Asian-associated ancestry cluster than the approximately 670-donor mean. A later analysis found that most CMV-associated TCR beta chains appeared HLA-restricted, with HLA associations seemingly driven largely by CMV exposure. The only immune exposure information available for the cohort was CMV serostatus. In a later analysis, the rate of TCR association differed among HLA loci, with DRB1 alleles having the most associated TCRs and HLA-C alleles having the fewest. When HLA alleles, especially DR and DQ, strongly co-occurred, TCR associations were difficult to assign to individual alleles. Around 16 rarely observed V segments, including chromosome 9 orphons, were excluded from the earlier analysis of just under 600 of the donors because counts were too low.

The cohort comprised fewer than 750 healthy bone marrow donors. At the time of sampling, all cohort members were nominally healthy, though unrecorded immune exposures were likely present. The donor was CMV seronegative and was included in the group of a few hundred seronegative cohort members. Every donor gave a peripheral blood sample, and the peripheral blood mononuclear cells from that sample were used for TCR beta sequencing. The Qiagen DNeasy Blood Extraction Kit was used to extract genomic DNA from the blood cell samples. Trimming removed 7 bases from V and 2 bases from J, leaving 17 bases between the germline ends. CDR1 and CDR2 are drawn from the germline V gene: SNHLY, FYNNEI. The CDR3, from cysteine to phenylalanine, totals 15 residues. Here the CDR3 DNA is all that survives: 45 bases in frame from base 1.

The specimen was PBMCs. Here the chain combines TRBV2 and TRBJ2-5, with TRBD2 tentatively as D gene (6 bases match). The receptor was derived from a man in his thirties or forties in good health and CMV-seronegative. The CDR3 has the sequence CASTGTGTLQETQYF. At the DNA level, the sequence is TGTGCCAGCACAGGGACCGGGACTCTGCAAGAGACCCAGTACTTC.